This record looks at one T cell receptor beta chain sequence and its context. Its antigen is still unknown. Authors' data handling: From ImmunoSEQ came sequences covering only the junction and carrying no quality scores, so filtering differed. TCRdb's table, derived via immunoSEQ multiplex PCR, lists solely in-frame clones and lacks some. D and trimming were read from the DNA, whereas the V and J calls and clone size are those reported in that table. The table includes about 1,900,000 clones, approximately 94% detected once. It was CD45RO-negative cells, positively selected for CCR7, that made up naive CD8 cells, with terminally differentiated effector memory CD45RA+ cells excluded. This record comes from a study of shared clonotypes between healthy human individuals. Study-level results: Clonotypes which were not shared had lower generation probabilities than clonotypes that all four donors shared.

The CDR3 runs to 15 residues. Trimming took off 5 bases at V and 3 bases at J, with 16 bases between the two ends. Germline CDR1 reads SGHVS; CDR2 reads FNYEAQ. Specimen: naive CD8+ T cells sorted from blood. This sequence was found in a man between 18 and 35 years old in good health. The chain carries TRBV7-6 and TRBJ1-1, with D tentatively TRBD1 (6 bases). CDR3 sequence reads: CASSQNRAGDTEAFF. The CDR3 region has the DNA TGTGCCAGCAGCCAAAACAGGGCCGGGGACACTGAAGCTTTCTTT.